This T cell receptor (beta chain) was obtained from a study of CD8+ T cells in alopecia areata. Study-wide results and caveats: Scalp samples also yield sequences from resident alphabeta T cells of normal skin. Relative to normal scalp, lesional scalp, especially alopecia totalis/universalis, showed higher clonality.

Note on this clone: Its target is unknown.

TCR sequencing used cDNA made by reverse transcription of extracted RNA. Using immunoSEQ multiplex PCR, the repertoire was profiled, and TCRdb retains in-frame clones only, with some absent. The data contain fewer than 150,000 clones, about 61% of them singletons. Sequencing was carried out using CD4+ T cells sorted from blood. This clonotype originated in a human donor in good health.

CDR3 in amino acids: CSVPRGNGYTF. CDR3 in DNA: TGCAGCGTCCCTCGGGGAAATGGCTACACCTTC. V is TRBV29-1 and J is TRBJ1-2; no firm D call. Germline loops: CDR1 SQVTM, CDR2 ANQGSEA. CDR3 length: 11 residues. V dropped 6 bases and J dropped 6 bases, with 11 bases sitting between them.